This note documents a single T cell receptor beta chain sequence. The antigen is unknown. Produced via immunoSEQ multiplex PCR; TCRdb's table is partial and in-frame only. This sample has around 120,000 clones, with 86% found just once. The sample is drawn from a study of cytomegalovirus exposure and HLA in healthy donors. Turning to the study itself: A subsequent analysis reported that the 110 or so validation repertoires were produced on the same platform that had also been used for the roughly 670 first-cohort repertoires.

Study-wide results and limits: Altogether, 150 to 200 TCR beta chains were recorded as cytomegalovirus-associated. One later analysis, an examination of the 90 to 150 validation repertoires, found that first-cohort TCR clusters tended to co-occur in them.

From the roughly 110-subject validation cohort, which was separate from the roughly 700-subject first cohort, the donors were drawn. This receptor was taken from a young man in good health and CMV-seronegative. Sequencing input: PBMCs.

In DNA, the CDR3 is TGTGCCTGGAGTGTACACTCTAACAGACAAGAGACCCAGTACTTC. Amino acid sequence: CAWSVHSNRQETQYF. The chain recombines TRBV30 with TRBJ2-5, with no clear D. Per germline, CDR1 GTSNPN and CDR2 SVGIG (reference sequence). CDR3 size: 15 residues. V dropped 0 bases and J dropped 2 bases, with 13 bases sitting between them. Full variable domain (remainder filled in from reference TRBV30 and TRBJ2-5): SQTIHQWPATLVQPVGSPLSLECTVEGTSNPNLYWYRQAAGRGLQLLFYSVGIGQISSEVPQNLSASRPQDRQFILSSKKLLLSDSGFYLCAWSVHSNRQETQYFGPGTRLLVL.